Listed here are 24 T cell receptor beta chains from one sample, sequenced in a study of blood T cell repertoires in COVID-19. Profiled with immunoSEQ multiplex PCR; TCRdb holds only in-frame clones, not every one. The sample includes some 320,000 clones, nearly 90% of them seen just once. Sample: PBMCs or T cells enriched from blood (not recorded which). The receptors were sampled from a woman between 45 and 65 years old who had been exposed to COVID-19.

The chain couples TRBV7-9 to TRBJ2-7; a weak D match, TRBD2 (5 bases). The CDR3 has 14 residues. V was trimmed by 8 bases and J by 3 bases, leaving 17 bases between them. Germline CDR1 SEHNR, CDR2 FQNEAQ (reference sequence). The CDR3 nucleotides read TGTGCCAGCCTAGCTTACCCTCCGGACTACGAGCAGTACTTC. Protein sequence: CASLAYPPDYEQYF.

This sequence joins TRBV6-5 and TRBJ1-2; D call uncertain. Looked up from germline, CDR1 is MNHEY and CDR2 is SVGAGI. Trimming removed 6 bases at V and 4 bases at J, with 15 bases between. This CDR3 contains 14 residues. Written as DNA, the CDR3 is TGTGCCAGCAGAAGAGGTGGAGACGTCTATGGCTACACCTTC. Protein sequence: CASRRGGDVYGYTF.

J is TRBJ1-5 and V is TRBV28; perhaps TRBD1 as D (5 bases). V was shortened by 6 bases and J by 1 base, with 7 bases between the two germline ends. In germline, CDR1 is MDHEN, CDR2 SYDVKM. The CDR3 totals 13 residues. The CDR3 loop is CASRGGSNQPQHF. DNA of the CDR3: TGTGCCAGCAGGGGGGGAAGCAATCAGCCCCAGCATTTT. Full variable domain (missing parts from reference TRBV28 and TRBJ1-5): DVKVTQSSRYLVKRTGEKVFLECVQDMDHENMFWYRQDPGLGLRLIYFSYDVKMKEKGDIPEGYSVSREKKERFSLILESASTNQTSMYLCASRGGSNQPQHFGDGTRLSIL.

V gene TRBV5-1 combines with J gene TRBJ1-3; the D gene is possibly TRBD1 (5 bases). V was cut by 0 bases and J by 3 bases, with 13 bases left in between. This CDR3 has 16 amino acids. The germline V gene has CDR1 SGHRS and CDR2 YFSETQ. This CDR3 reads CASSLAIGGSGNTIYF. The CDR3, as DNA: TGCGCCAGCAGCTTGGCCATCGGGGGAAGTGGAAACACCATATATTTT.

This chain's CDR3 is CASSQAPGGDTGELFF. The CDR3 DNA reads as TGTGCCAGCAGCCAAGCTCCGGGGGGGGACACCGGGGAGCTGTTTTTT. The rearrangement uses TRBV4-2 and TRBJ2-2; 8 positions match TRBD2. This CDR3 is built from 16 residues. The J segment lost 3 bases and the V segment lost 1 base, leaving 4 bases of the junction unmatched. Germline CDR1 reads LGHNA; CDR2 reads YNFKEQ.

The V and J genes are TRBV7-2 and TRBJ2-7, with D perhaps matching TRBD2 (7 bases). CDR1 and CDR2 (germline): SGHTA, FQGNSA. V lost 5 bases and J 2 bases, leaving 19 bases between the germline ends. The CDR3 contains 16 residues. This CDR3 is CASSQGGGPGPYEQYF. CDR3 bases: TGTGCCAGCAGCCAAGGGGGGGGACCGGGCCCCTACGAGCAGTACTTC.

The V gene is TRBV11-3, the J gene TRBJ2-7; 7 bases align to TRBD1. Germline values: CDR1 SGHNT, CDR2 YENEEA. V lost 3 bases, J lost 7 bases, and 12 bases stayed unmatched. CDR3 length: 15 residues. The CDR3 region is CASSFPRDGTEEQYF. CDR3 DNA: TGTGCCAGCAGCTTCCCGAGGGACGGGACAGAAGAGCAGTACTTC.

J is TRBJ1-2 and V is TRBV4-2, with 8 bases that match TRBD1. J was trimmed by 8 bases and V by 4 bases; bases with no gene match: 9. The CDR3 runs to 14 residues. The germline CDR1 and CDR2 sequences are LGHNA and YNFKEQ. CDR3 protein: CASSPTGGPHGYTF. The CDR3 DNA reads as TGTGCCAGCAGCCCCACAGGGGGACCCCACGGCTACACCTTC.

Here the CDR3 DNA reads TGTGCCAGCAGCCCCTCGACAGATAATTCACCCCTCCACTTT. Amino acids: CASSPSTDNSPLHF. This rearrangement joins TRBV3-1 (or the pseudogene TRBV3-2) to TRBJ1-6; weak D call: TRBD1 (5 bases). The CDR3 spans 14 residues. Germline CDR1 and CDR2: LGHDT and YNNKEL (reference sequence). V was clipped by 4 bases and J by 5 bases, with 9 bases between them.

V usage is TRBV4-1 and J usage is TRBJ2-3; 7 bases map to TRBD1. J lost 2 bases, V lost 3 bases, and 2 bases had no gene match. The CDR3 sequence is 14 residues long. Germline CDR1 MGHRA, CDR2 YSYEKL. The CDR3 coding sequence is TGCGCCAGCAGCCAGACAGGGACCACAGATACGCAGTATTTT. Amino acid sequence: CASSQTGTTDTQYF.

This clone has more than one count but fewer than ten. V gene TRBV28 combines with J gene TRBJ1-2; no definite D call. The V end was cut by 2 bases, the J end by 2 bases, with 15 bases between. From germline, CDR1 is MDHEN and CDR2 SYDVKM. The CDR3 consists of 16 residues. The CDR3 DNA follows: TGTGCCAGCAGTTTAAGGCAGGCCACGCACAACTATGGCTACACCTTC. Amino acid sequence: CASSLRQATHNYGYTF.

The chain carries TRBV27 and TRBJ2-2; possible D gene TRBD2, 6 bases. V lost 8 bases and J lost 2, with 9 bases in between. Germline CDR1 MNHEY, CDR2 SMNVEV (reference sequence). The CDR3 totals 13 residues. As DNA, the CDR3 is TGTGCCAGCGGAGGGACTAACACCGGGGAGCTGTTTTTT. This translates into CASGGTNTGELFF.

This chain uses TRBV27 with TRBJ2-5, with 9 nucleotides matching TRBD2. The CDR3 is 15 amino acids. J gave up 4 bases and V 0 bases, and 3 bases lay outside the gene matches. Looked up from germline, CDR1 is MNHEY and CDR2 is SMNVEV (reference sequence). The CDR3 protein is CASSLSGGGAETQYF. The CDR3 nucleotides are TGTGCCAGCAGTTTATCTGGCGGGGGGGCAGAGACCCAGTACTTC.

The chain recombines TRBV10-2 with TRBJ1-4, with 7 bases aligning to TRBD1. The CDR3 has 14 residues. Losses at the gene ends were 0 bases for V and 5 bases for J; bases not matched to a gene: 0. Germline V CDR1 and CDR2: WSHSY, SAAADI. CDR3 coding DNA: TGCGCCAGCAGTGAGTCGGGACAGAATGAAAAACTGTTTTTT. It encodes CASSESGQNEKLFF.

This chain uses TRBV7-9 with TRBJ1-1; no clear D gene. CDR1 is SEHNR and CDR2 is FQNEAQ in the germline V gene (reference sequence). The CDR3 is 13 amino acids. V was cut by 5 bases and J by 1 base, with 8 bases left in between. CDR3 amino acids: CASSPGTNTEAFF. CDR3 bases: TGTGCCAGCAGCCCGGGAACGAACACTGAAGCTTTCTTT.

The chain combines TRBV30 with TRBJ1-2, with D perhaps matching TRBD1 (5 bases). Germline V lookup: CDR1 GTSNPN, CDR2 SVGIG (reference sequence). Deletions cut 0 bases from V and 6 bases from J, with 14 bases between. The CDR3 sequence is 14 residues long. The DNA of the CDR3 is TGTGCCTGGAGTGTATTGGGGGGGACCAATGGCTACACCTTC. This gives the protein CAWSVLGGTNGYTF.

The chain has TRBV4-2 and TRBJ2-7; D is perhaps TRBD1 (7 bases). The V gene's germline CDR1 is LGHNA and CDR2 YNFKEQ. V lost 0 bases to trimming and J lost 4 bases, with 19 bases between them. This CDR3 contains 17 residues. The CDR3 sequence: CASSQDFGGHRGYEQYF. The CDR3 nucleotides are TGTGCCAGCAGCCAAGATTTCGGGGGCCACAGGGGATACGAGCAGTACTTC.

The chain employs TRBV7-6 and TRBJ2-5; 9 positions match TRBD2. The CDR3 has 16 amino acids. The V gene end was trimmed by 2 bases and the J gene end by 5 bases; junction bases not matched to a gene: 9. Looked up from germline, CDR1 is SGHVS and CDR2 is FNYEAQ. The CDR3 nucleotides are TGTGCCAGCAGCTTAATGGGCGGGGGGGCCCGGGAGACCCAGTACTTC. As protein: CASSLMGGGARETQYF.

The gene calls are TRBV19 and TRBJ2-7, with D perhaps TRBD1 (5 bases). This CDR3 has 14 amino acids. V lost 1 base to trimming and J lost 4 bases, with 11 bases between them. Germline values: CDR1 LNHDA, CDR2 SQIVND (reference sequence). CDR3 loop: CASSIGSGFYEQYF. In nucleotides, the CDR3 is TGTGCCAGTAGTATAGGGTCAGGGTTTTACGAGCAGTACTTC.

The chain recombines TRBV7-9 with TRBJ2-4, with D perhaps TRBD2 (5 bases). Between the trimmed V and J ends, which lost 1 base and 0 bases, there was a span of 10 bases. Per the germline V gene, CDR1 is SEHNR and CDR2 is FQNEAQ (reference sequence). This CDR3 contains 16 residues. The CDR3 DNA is TGTGCCAGCAGCTTAGAGCCGGGGATAGCCAAAAACATTCAGTACTTC. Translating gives CASSLEPGIAKNIQYF.

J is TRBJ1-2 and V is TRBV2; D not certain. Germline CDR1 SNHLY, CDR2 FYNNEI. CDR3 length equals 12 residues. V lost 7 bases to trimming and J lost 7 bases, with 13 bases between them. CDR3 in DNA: TGTGCCAGCACCGAGGTTCCTGGTGGCTACACCTTC. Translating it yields CASTEVPGGYTF.

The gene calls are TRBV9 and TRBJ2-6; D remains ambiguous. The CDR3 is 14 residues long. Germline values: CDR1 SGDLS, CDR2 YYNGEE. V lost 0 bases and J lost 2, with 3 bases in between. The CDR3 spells CASSVGPGANVLTF. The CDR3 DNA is TGTGCCAGCAGCGTAGGGCCTGGGGCCAACGTCCTGACTTTC.

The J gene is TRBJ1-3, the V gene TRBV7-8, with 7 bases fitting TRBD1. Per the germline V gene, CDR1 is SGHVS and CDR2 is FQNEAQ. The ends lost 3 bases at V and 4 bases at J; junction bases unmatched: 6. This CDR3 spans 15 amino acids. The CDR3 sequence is CASSFETGNGNTIYF. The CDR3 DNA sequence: TGTGCCAGCAGCTTCGAGACAGGGAACGGAAACACCATATATTTT. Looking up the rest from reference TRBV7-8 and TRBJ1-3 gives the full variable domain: GAGVSQSPRYKVAKRGQDVALRCDPISGHVSLFWYQQALGQGPEFLTYFQNEAQLDKSGLPSDRFFAERPEGSVSTLKIQRTQQEDSAVYLCASSFETGNGNTIYFGEGSWLTVV.

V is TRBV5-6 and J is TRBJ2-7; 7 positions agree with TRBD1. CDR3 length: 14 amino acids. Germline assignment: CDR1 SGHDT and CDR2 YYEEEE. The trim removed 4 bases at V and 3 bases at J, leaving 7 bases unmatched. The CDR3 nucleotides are TGTGCCAGCAGCGAGGGACAGATTAACTACGAGCAGTACTTC. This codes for CASSEGQINYEQYF.